The sequence of this T cell receptor beta chain was determined in a study of blood T cell repertoires in COVID-19. This clone was seen once. Per the study methods: Estimation of nucleated cell counts relied on the amplification of reference gene primers. TCRdb's table, derived via immunoSEQ multiplex PCR, lists solely in-frame clones and lacks some. That table gives V, J and clone size, and the DNA gave D and trimming. The data show more than 200,000 clones, over 80% seen once. V lost 2 bases to trimming and J lost 11 bases; unmatched junction nucleotides: 5. Germline CDR1 MNHEY, CDR2 SVGAGI. This CDR3 is 12 amino acids long. Participants' reported clinical history set cohort assignment. Cohort 3 donors were reported recovered after two negative PCRs, clearance, or symptom resolution.

The TCR comes from a woman aged 18-29 years who had recovered from COVID-19. This chain joins TRBV6-5 and TRBJ1-1, with 7 nucleotides matching TRBD1. Sequencing was done on a sample of PBMCs or T cells enriched from blood (not recorded which). CDR3 sequence (DNA): TGTGCCAGCAGTTACAGGGGGCTGGTGGCTTTCTTT. This sequence encodes CASSYRGLVAFF.